The rows below give T cell receptor beta chains drawn from one sample of a study of regulatory T cells in long-lasting Graves disease. MiXCR was run by TCRdb on the multiplex PCR reads, yielding one entry per CDR3 protein. Among 300,000 or so distinct CDR3 sequences listed, roughly a fifth were seen once. The sequencing used peripheral blood mononuclear cells (PBMCs), collected when the disease was refractory, from a patient treated with antithyroid drugs. All receptors come from a female donor with Graves disease. Each CDR3 is given with its conserved first and last residue. A D gene is named only where the DNA matches it firmly. Expanded clones get a size class; other rows say once, few or many, or leave the size out.

D: -; J: TRBJ2-7; size: -; V: TRBV28; DNA: TGTGCCAGCATTTCACTAGTACCCTACGAGCAGTACTTC; CDR3: CASISLVPYEQYF
D: -; J: TRBJ2-5; size: -; V: TRBV28; DNA: TGTGCCAGCAGTTTACGGAGTGGCGTGATAGAGACCCAGTACTTC; CDR3: CASSLRSGVIETQYF
D: -; J: TRBJ2-5; size: few; V: TRBV6-2/TRBV6-3; DNA: TGTGCCAGCAACGAACAGGGTACAGCCGTCCAAGAGACCCAGTACTTC; CDR3: CASNEQGTAVQETQYF
D: -; J: TRBJ1-1; size: many; V: TRBV12-3/TRBV12-4; DNA: TGTGCCAGCAGTTTCCCGAACACTGAAGCTTTCTTT; CDR3: CASSFPNTEAFF
D: -; J: TRBJ2-3; size: -; V: TRBV5-1; DNA: TGCGCCAGCAGCTTGGGAGCAGCGATCGGCACAGATACGCAGTATTTT; CDR3: CASSLGAAIGTDTQYF
D: -; J: TRBJ2-7; size: few; V: TRBV28; DNA: TGTGCCAGCAGAACCAATCCCGGGCCCTCGGTCGCTCGCGAGCAGTACTTC; CDR3: CASRTNPGPSVAREQYF
D: -; J: TRBJ1-3; size: -; V: TRBV7-8; DNA: TGTGCCAGCAGCATCGGGACTGCTCCTGGAAACACCATATATTTT; CDR3: CASSIGTAPGNTIYF
D: -; J: TRBJ2-7; size: -; V: TRBV7-8; DNA: TGTGCCAGCAGGGGGGGGGGCCTCTACGAGCAGTACTTC; CDR3: CASRGGGLYEQYF
D: -; J: TRBJ2-7; size: -; V: TRBV4-1; DNA: TGCGCCAGCAGCCAAGATTGGCAGGGCAGGGAGCAGTACTTC; CDR3: CASSQDWQGREQYF
D: -; J: TRBJ2-2; size: many; V: TRBV6-5; DNA: TGTGCCAGCAGTTACCCTCTTCCTAGCAACACCAGGGAGCTGTTTTTT; CDR3: CASSYPLPSNTRELFF
D: TRBD2; J: TRBJ2-5; size: -; V: TRBV12-3/TRBV12-4; DNA: TGTGCCAGCAGTTTACGGGCGGGGGGGCGCGGTGAGACCCAGTACTTC; CDR3: CASSLRAGGRGETQYF
D: TRBD1; J: TRBJ1-6; size: few; V: TRBV7-2; DNA: TGTGCCAGCAGCTTGTCTATTCCGGGACAGGGTATTCGGATATCACCCCTCCACTTT; CDR3: CASSLSIPGQGIRISPLHF
D: TRBD1; J: TRBJ1-4; size: many; V: TRBV29-1; DNA: TGCAGCGCCACAGGGGGAAGCGAAAAACTGTTTTTT; CDR3: CSATGGSEKLFF
D: TRBD1; J: TRBJ1-4; size: many; V: TRBV15; DNA: TGTGCCACCAGCACCTCCCCGGGACAGAATGAAAAACTGTTTTTT; CDR3: CATSTSPGQNEKLFF
D: -; J: TRBJ2-5; size: many; V: TRBV12-3/TRBV12-4; DNA: TGTGCCAGCAGCTTTCGCAGGGAGGAGACCCAGTACTTC; CDR3: CASSFRREETQYF
D: -; J: TRBJ2-2; size: many; V: TRBV2; DNA: TGTGCCAGCTGTTGGGGAGCGAGCACCGGGGAGCTGTTTTTT; CDR3: CASCWGASTGELFF
D: -; J: TRBJ2-4; size: once; V: TRBV6-2/TRBV6-3; DNA: TGTGCCAGCAGTAATAAATACGGGGTGAGGAAAAACATTCGGTACTTC; CDR3: CASSNKYGVRKNIRYF
D: -; J: TRBJ1-2; size: few; V: TRBV7-2; DNA: TGTGCCAGCAGCTTATCCCCACAGGGCAACTATGGCTACACCTTC; CDR3: CASSLSPQGNYGYTF
D: -; J: TRBJ2-1; size: few; V: TRBV2; DNA: TGTGCCAGCAGTGAATATCGGGGGCGAGGCGAGCAGTTCTTC; CDR3: CASSEYRGRGEQFF
D: TRBD1; J: TRBJ2-7; size: many; V: TRBV5-1; DNA: TGCGCCAGCAGCTTGGGGGCGACAGGGACGAGGGAGCAGTACTTC; CDR3: CASSLGATGTREQYF
D: -; J: TRBJ1-6; size: many; V: TRBV20-1; DNA: TGCAGTGCGCGCGGACAGTCAGATAATTCACCCCTCCACTTT; CDR3: CSARGQSDNSPLHF
D: -; J: TRBJ2-7; size: -; V: TRBV9; DNA: TGTGCCAGCAGTCCCCAAGGGGGGGCCGAGCAGTACTTC; CDR3: CASSPQGGAEQYF
D: TRBD2; J: TRBJ2-5; size: many; V: TRBV3-1; DNA: TGTGCCAGCAGCCAAGCGGGGGGGTTGGAGACCCAGTACTTC; CDR3: CASSQAGGLETQYF
D: TRBD1; J: TRBJ2-7; size: few; V: TRBV20-1; DNA: TGCAGTGGGGACAGGGGAGACGAGCAGTACTTC; CDR3: CSGDRGDEQYF
D: TRBD1; J: TRBJ2-2; size: many; V: TRBV3-1; DNA: TGTGCCAGCAGCCCAGGGGGCACCGGGGAGCTGTTTTTT; CDR3: CASSPGGTGELFF
D: -; J: TRBJ1-3; size: few; V: TRBV18; DNA: TGTGCCAGCTCACCACCGGTCAGGCGTGGAAACACCATATATTTT; CDR3: CASSPPVRRGNTIYF
D: TRBD1; J: TRBJ1-2; size: many; V: TRBV28; DNA: TGTGCCAGCAGTTTACCAGGGGGGGGGCGTCGCTACACCTTC; CDR3: CASSLPGGGRRYTF
D: -; J: TRBJ1-2; size: many; V: TRBV27; DNA: TGTGCCAGGGCCTATGGCTACACCTTC; CDR3: CARAYGYTF
D: -; J: TRBJ1-1; size: few; V: TRBV3-1; DNA: TGTGCCAGCAGCCAAGAGGAAAGGGCCCACACTGAAGCTTTCTTT; CDR3: CASSQEERAHTEAFF
D: -; J: TRBJ1-3; size: few; V: TRBV28; DNA: TGTGCCAGCGCGCCCGACACTGGAAACACCATATATTTT; CDR3: CASAPDTGNTIYF
D: -; J: TRBJ1-6; size: -; V: TRBV19; DNA: TGTGCCAGTAGGGCAGGGGAAAGGCGGAATTCACCCCTCCACTTT; CDR3: CASRAGERRNSPLHF
D: TRBD1; J: TRBJ2-7; size: few; V: TRBV7-2; DNA: TGTGCCAGCAGCCCGGAGGGACAGGTTAACGAGCAGTACTTC; CDR3: CASSPEGQVNEQYF
D: TRBD1; J: TRBJ2-7; size: few; V: TRBV30; DNA: TGTGCCTGGAGTGTACCTCCCGGGACAGGACCCTCCTACGAGCAGTACTTC; CDR3: CAWSVPPGTGPSYEQYF
D: TRBD2; J: TRBJ2-5; size: many; V: TRBV28; DNA: TGTGCCAGCAGTTTAATGGGACTAGCGGGAGAGGAGACCCAGTACTTC; CDR3: CASSLMGLAGEETQYF
D: -; J: TRBJ1-3; size: -; V: TRBV2; DNA: TGTGCCAGCAGTGTACACTTCGGGGGCACCATATATTTT; CDR3: CASSVHFGGTIYF
D: TRBD2; J: TRBJ2-5; size: many; V: TRBV2; DNA: TGTGCCAGCAGTGTCTGGGAGGGCCCTTCCATGCAAGAGACCCAGTACTTC; CDR3: CASSVWEGPSMQETQYF
D: -; J: TRBJ1-5; size: many; V: TRBV12-3/TRBV12-4; DNA: TGTGCCAGCAGTAAAGGACAGCCCCAGCATTTT; CDR3: CASSKGQPQHF
D: -; J: TRBJ1-1; size: few; V: TRBV5-1; DNA: TGCGCCAGCAGCTTGGTAAGGCCCCGCGCGACTGAAGCTTTCTTT; CDR3: CASSLVRPRATEAFF
D: TRBD1; J: TRBJ2-7; size: many; V: TRBV28; DNA: TGTGCCAGCAGTTTTCGGGACAGGGATTTCGAGCAGTACTTC; CDR3: CASSFRDRDFEQYF
D: -; J: TRBJ1-1; size: many; V: TRBV27; DNA: TGTGCCAGCAGTGTACAGGGTGATGGTGAAGCTTTCTTT; CDR3: CASSVQGDGEAFF
D: -; J: TRBJ1-3; size: -; V: TRBV4-1; DNA: TGCGCCAGCAGCCAAGATCGAGGGACTGGAAACACCATATATTTT; CDR3: CASSQDRGTGNTIYF
D: TRBD2; J: TRBJ2-1; size: few; V: TRBV24-1; DNA: TGTGCCACCAGTGATCTAGCGGGGGGCCACAATGAGCAGTTCTTC; CDR3: CATSDLAGGHNEQFF